These 26 T cell receptor beta chains share one sample of origin, sequenced in a study of T cells in localized non-small cell lung cancer. TCRdb's table, derived via immunoSEQ multiplex PCR, lists solely in-frame clones and lacks some. Of roughly 38,000 clones listed, about 80% were seen once; the top ten hold approximately 15%. Sequences were derived from peripheral blood, sampled before any cancer treatment. These receptors originate from a male donor aged 60 or older with stage III squamous cell lung carcinoma.

The J gene is TRBJ1-5, the V gene TRBV30, with TRBD1 matching 7 bases. V dropped 7 bases and J dropped 6; count of bases not matched to a gene: 15. This CDR3 is 15 amino acids long. Germline CDR1 reads GTSNPN; CDR2 reads SVGIG (reference sequence). The chain's CDR3 is CALVASGGGGQPQHF. In DNA, the CDR3 is TGTGCCTTGGTGGCTTCAGGGGGTGGAGGTCAGCCCCAGCATTTT. Looking up the rest from reference TRBV30 and TRBJ1-5 gives the full variable domain: SQTIHQWPATLVQPVGSPLSLECTVEGTSNPNLYWYRQAAGRGLQLLFYSVGIGQISSEVPQNLSASRPQDRQFILSSKKLLLSDSGFYLCALVASGGGGQPQHFGDGTRLSIL.

Regarding this clone: Compared with germline, one end of the junction differs, possibly owing to a read error. J is TRBJ2-1 and V is TRBV14; 8 bases line up with TRBD2. This CDR3 spans 15 amino acids. Germline CDR1 is SGHDN and CDR2 is FVKESK. CDR3 sequence: CASSQASGGGNEQFF. The CDR3 nucleotides read TGTGCCAGCAGTCAAGCCAGCGGGGGTGGCAATGAGCAGTTCTTC.

The J gene is TRBJ1-2, the V gene TRBV7-8; 8 bases match TRBD1. Germline CDR1 is SGHVS and CDR2 is FQNEAQ. The CDR3 has 14 amino acids. V shed 6 bases, J shed 8 bases, and the junction held 11 bases outside the gene matches. CDR3 sequence: CASSRLQGGLGYTF. DNA of the CDR3: TGTGCCAGCAGTCGATTACAGGGGGGGTTGGGCTACACCTTC.

The chain carries TRBV29-1 and TRBJ2-2; 12 positions agree with TRBD1. The germline gives CDR1 SQVTM, CDR2 ANQGSEA. The CDR3 contains 14 residues. The trim removed 6 bases at V and 5 bases at J, leaving 4 bases unmatched. CDR3 region: CSVGQGARTGELFF. DNA of the CDR3: TGCAGCGTGGGACAGGGGGCACGGACCGGGGAGCTGTTTTTT.

V usage is TRBV7-2 and J usage is TRBJ1-5; 7 positions agree with TRBD1. CDR1 is SGHTA and CDR2 is FQGNSA in the germline V gene. The V segment lost 0 bases and the J segment 7 bases; nucleotides outside the gene matches: 15. The length of the CDR3 is 18 residues. The CDR3 DNA sequence: TGTGCCAGCAGCTTAGCGGCGACAGGGCGGGCGCGAGGACAGCCCCAGCATTTT. Translating gives CASSLAATGRARGQPQHF.

The chain combines TRBV5-5 with TRBJ1-1; maybe TRBD1 (6 bases). Germline V gene sequence: CDR1 SGHKS, CDR2 YYEKEE (reference sequence). V lost 4 bases to trimming and J lost 4 bases, with 11 bases between them. This CDR3 comprises 13 residues. The CDR3 nucleotides are TGTGCCAGCAGCCTCGGGACAACCACTGAAGCTTTCTTT. It is translated as CASSLGTTTEAFF.

This clone has only a few counts. CDR3 protein: CASSLTGNTIYF. CDR3 DNA sequence: TGTGCCAGCAGCCTAACGGGAAACACCATATATTTT. V and J are TRBV7-9 and TRBJ1-3; the D is unclear. The germline V gene has CDR1 SEHNR and CDR2 FQNEAQ (reference sequence). V was cut by 5 bases and J by 4 bases, with 6 bases left in between. This CDR3 comprises 12 residues.

J is TRBJ1-1 and V is TRBV19, with D uncertain. The CDR3 length is 14 residues. The V gene's germline CDR1 is LNHDA and CDR2 SQIVND (reference sequence). V was shortened by 6 bases and J by 5 bases, with 16 bases between the two germline ends. The DNA of the CDR3 is TGTGCCAGTAGGGTTAAGACAATCGGGACTGAAGCTTTCTTT. Its translation is CASRVKTIGTEAFF.

This chain links TRBV5-1 with TRBJ2-5, with D possibly TRBD1 on 6 matching bases. The end of the DNA aligns better with TRBJ2-7, so the J call may be wrong. Germline CDR1 and CDR2: SGHRS and YFSETQ. The CDR3 loop spans 16 amino acids. CDR3 loop: CASSLTLDRTSYEQYF. The CDR3 DNA reads as TGCGCCAGCAGCCTGACGCTCGACAGGACATCCTACGAGCAGTACTTC.

The chain recombines TRBV6-1 with TRBJ2-7, with 7 bases that match TRBD1. The V gene end was trimmed by 6 bases and the J gene end by 1 base; junction bases not matched to a gene: 9. Germline-derived CDR1 and CDR2 are MNHNS and SASEGT. CDR3 length: 15 residues. DNA for the CDR3: TGTGCCAGCAGGTCGAACAGGGGCCAGTCCTACGAGCAGTACTTC. Translating it yields CASRSNRGQSYEQYF.

This chain connects TRBV30 to TRBJ1-1; D is undetermined. V dropped 3 bases and J dropped 7 bases, with 9 bases sitting between them. Germline CDR1 GTSNPN, CDR2 SVGIG (reference sequence). The CDR3 is 11 amino acids. The CDR3 sequence: CAWRSVVEAFF. DNA for the CDR3: TGTGCCTGGAGGAGTGTAGTTGAAGCTTTCTTT.

The CDR3 coding sequence is TGCGCCAGCAGCCAAAGTCCGGCCGAGGGACGGATTTATGGCTACACCTTC. It is translated as CASSQSPAEGRIYGYTF. The chain joins TRBV4-1 to TRBJ1-2; tentative D call: TRBD1 (5 bases). The CDR3 extends over 17 amino acids. The V end lost 2 bases, the J end lost 5 bases, and 21 bases lay between the germline ends. The germline V gene has CDR1 MGHRA and CDR2 YSYEKL.

The J gene is TRBJ2-1, the V gene TRBV27, with 11 bases identical to TRBD2. The CDR3 sequence is 14 residues long. V lost 6 bases, J lost 6 bases, and 4 bases stayed unmatched. Germline V gene sequence: CDR1 MNHEY, CDR2 SMNVEV (reference sequence). The CDR3 protein is CASSLSGGGNEQFF. The CDR3 coding sequence is TGTGCCAGCAGCCTTAGCGGGGGGGGCAATGAGCAGTTCTTC.

V and J are TRBV19 and TRBJ1-3; no clear D. V was trimmed by 7 bases and J by 6 bases, leaving 16 bases between them. The CDR3 is 14 amino acids. Germline V lookup: CDR1 LNHDA, CDR2 SQIVND (reference sequence). The CDR3 region is CASTSPTSENTIYF. CDR3 coding DNA: TGTGCCAGTACCTCACCAACCTCCGAAAACACCATATATTTT.

The chain uses TRBV11-2 and TRBJ2-7; D possibly corresponds to TRBD2 (6 bases). This CDR3 contains 13 residues. Germline CDR1 and CDR2: SGHAT and FQNNGV. Between the trimmed V and J ends, which lost 5 bases and 7 bases, there was a span of 15 bases. In DNA form, the CDR3 reads TGTGCCAGCAGCCCGGACCCGGGGAGGGAGCAGTACTTC. Translating it yields CASSPDPGREQYF.

The chain joins TRBV7-2 to TRBJ2-1; no clear D gene. The ends were cut back, 0 bases at V and 7 bases at J, with 13 bases in the middle. The CDR3 length is 15 residues. Germline lookup yields CDR1 SGHTA and CDR2 FQGNSA. The CDR3: CASSLADLGTNEQFF. The CDR3 DNA reads as TGTGCCAGCAGCTTAGCGGATTTAGGTACAAATGAGCAGTTCTTC.

This sequence joins TRBV6-5 and TRBJ2-7; D perhaps matches TRBD2 (6 bases). Germline CDR1 reads MNHEY; CDR2 reads SVGAGI. The V and J ends lost 7 bases and 0 bases respectively, with 7 bases between them. The CDR3 has 12 residues. The CDR3, as DNA: TGTGCCAGCACGACTAGCTCCTACGAGCAGTACTTC. This translates into CASTTSSYEQYF.

This clone showed up just once. The chain has TRBV7-8 and TRBJ2-1, with 8 bases lining up with TRBD2. The CDR3 is 15 amino acids. With 5 bases clipped from V and 7 bases from J, the junction kept 10 bases outside the gene matches. CDR1 SGHVS and CDR2 FQNEAQ come from the germline V gene. CDR3 bases: TGTGCCAGCAGCCTTAGCGGGACTAGAGGGAATGAGCAGTTCTTC. Translation: CASSLSGTRGNEQFF.

This clone was found once. The genes are TRBV6-1 and TRBJ1-3, with D maybe TRBD1 (5 bases). Germline V lookup: CDR1 MNHNS, CDR2 SASEGT. V was clipped by 3 bases and J by 4 bases, with 19 bases between them. This CDR3 region has 17 residues. CDR3 region: CASSDLSGNVRGNTIYF. The CDR3 coding sequence is TGTGCCAGCAGTGATTTATCAGGGAACGTCCGCGGAAACACCATATATTTT.

The chain has TRBV7-9 and TRBJ2-7; TRBD2 is a possible D gene (5 bases). Trimming stripped 3 bases from V and 3 bases from J, with 6 bases between. There are 12 residues in the CDR3. Germline V gene sequence: CDR1 SEHNR, CDR2 FQNEAQ (reference sequence). In nucleotides, the CDR3 is TGTGCCAGCAGCTTTAGCGACTACGAGCAGTACTTC. Encoded protein: CASSFSDYEQYF.

The V gene is TRBV11-3, the J gene TRBJ2-1, with TRBD2 identical over 11 bases. The CDR3 has 17 amino acids. The germline CDR1 and CDR2 sequences are SGHNT and YENEEA. Unmatched junction bases numbered 11, after V lost 5 bases and J lost 5 bases. Here the CDR3 DNA reads TGTGCCAGCAGCGCTGGGACTAGCGGAGGGCTTCACAATGAGCAGTTCTTC. Translating it yields CASSAGTSGGLHNEQFF. Looking up the rest from reference TRBV11-3 and TRBJ2-1 gives the full variable domain: EAGVVQSPRYKIIEKKQPVAFWCNPISGHNTLYWYLQNLGQGPELLIRYENEEAVDDSQLPKDRFSAERLKGVDSTLKIQPAELGDSAVYLCASSAGTSGGLHNEQFFGPGTRLTVL.

The rearrangement joins TRBV5-1 to TRBJ1-2; D remains ambiguous. Between the trimmed V and J ends, which lost 3 bases and 4 bases, there was a span of 13 bases. The CDR3 is made up of 14 amino acids. Germline V gene lookup returns CDR1 SGHRS and CDR2 YFSETQ. The CDR3 here is CASSSVNSGYGYTF. CDR3 DNA sequence: TGCGCCAGCAGCTCCGTGAATTCGGGCTATGGCTACACCTTC.

The rearrangement uses TRBV5-1 and TRBJ2-7, with TRBD1 matching 8 bases. The CDR3 contains 14 residues. CDR1 and CDR2 from the germline V gene are SGHRS and YFSETQ. V shed 2 bases and J 3 bases; nucleotides not matched to a gene: 4. The CDR3 here is CASSLRQGNYEQYF. CDR3 nucleotides: TGCGCCAGCAGCTTAAGACAGGGGAACTACGAGCAGTACTTC.

The CDR3 spells CASSDRDLGHEQFF. The CDR3 DNA follows: TGTGCCAGCAGTGACAGGGATCTCGGCCATGAGCAGTTCTTC. This chain uses TRBV25-1 with TRBJ2-1, with D possibly matching TRBD1 (5 bases). Trimming pared 3 bases from V and 8 bases from J, leaving 14 bases between. The CDR3 extends over 14 amino acids. Germline V gene lookup returns CDR1 MGHDK and CDR2 SYGVNS.

The chain links TRBV29-1 to TRBJ1-1; perhaps TRBD1 as D (5 bases). The germline gives CDR1 SQVTM, CDR2 ANQGSEA. CDR3 length: 13 amino acids. Trimming pared 3 bases from V and 1 base from J, leaving 9 bases between. CDR3 region: CSVDRGTNTEAFF. In DNA form, the CDR3 reads TGCAGCGTTGACCGGGGGACGAACACTGAAGCTTTCTTT.

The chain has TRBV5-6 and TRBJ2-1, with D possibly TRBD2 on 5 matching bases. The CDR3 is made up of 13 amino acids. Germline V CDR1 and CDR2: SGHDT, YYEEEE. V was clipped by 0 bases and J by 9 bases, with 10 bases between them. The CDR3 protein is CASSLVKGGEQFF. The DNA of the CDR3 is TGTGCCAGCAGCTTGGTAAAAGGAGGTGAGCAGTTCTTC.